Following are 9 T cell receptor beta chains from one sample sequenced in a study of blood T cell repertoires in COVID-19. Repertoires were generated with immunoSEQ multiplex PCR, while TCRdb's copy carries only in-frame clones and drops some. The table shows some 520,000 clones, with about 88% occurring only once. Sequencing input: peripheral blood. All receptors derive from a man aged 18 to 30 with COVID-19, enrolled during active disease.

The V and J genes are TRBV6-4 and TRBJ2-1; 10 nucleotides line up with TRBD2. The V gene's germline CDR1 is MRHNA and CDR2 SNTAGT. V was clipped by 3 bases and J by 9 bases; unmatched bases: 8. The CDR3 consists of 15 residues. CDR3 protein: CASSETGTSASEQFF. DNA of the CDR3: TGTGCCAGCAGTGAAACCGGGACTAGCGCTAGTGAGCAGTTCTTC.

V and J are TRBV6-5 and TRBJ1-6; D unclear. The ends were cut back, 2 bases at V and 9 bases at J, with 5 bases in the middle. The CDR3 spans 12 residues. CDR1 is MNHEY, CDR2 SVGAGI, per germline. The CDR3 DNA reads as TGTGCCAGCAGTTACACAACTTCACCCCTCCACTTT. Translated, it gives CASSYTTSPLHF.

The chain recombines TRBV6-6 with TRBJ2-2; TRBD1 matches 7 bases. The J segment lost 3 bases and the V segment lost 6 bases, leaving 7 bases of the junction unmatched. CDR3 length equals 15 residues. CDR1 MNHNY and CDR2 SVGAGI come from the germline V gene (reference sequence). CDR3 amino acids: CASSLDRAHTGELFF. Written as DNA, the CDR3 is TGTGCCAGCAGCCTAGACAGGGCCCACACCGGGGAGCTGTTTTTT.

CDR3 amino acids: CASSPGAQPQHF. CDR3 DNA sequence: TGTGCCAGCTCACCAGGGGCCCAGCCCCAGCATTTT. V is TRBV18 and J is TRBJ1-5; the D gene is possibly TRBD1 (5 bases). CDR1 is KGHSH and CDR2 is LQKENI in the germline V gene. V dropped 2 bases and J dropped 7 bases, with 6 bases sitting between them. This CDR3 contains 12 residues.

The genes are TRBV4-1 and TRBJ2-2, with TRBD1 matching over 7 bases. From germline, CDR1 is MGHRA and CDR2 YSYEKL. The length of the CDR3 is 16 residues. The junction had 10 bases not matched to a gene; V was cut back by 2 bases and J by 7 bases. The CDR3 reads CASSQFGQVGVGELFF. The CDR3 DNA reads TGCGCCAGCAGCCAATTTGGACAGGTGGGAGTCGGGGAGCTGTTTTTT.

This chain uses TRBV2 with TRBJ2-1; D is possibly TRBD1 (6 bases). Trimming left V 2 bases short and J 3 bases short, with 11 bases between. This CDR3 region has 15 residues. Germline lookup yields CDR1 SNHLY and CDR2 FYNNEI. The CDR3 bases are TGTGCCAGCAGTGAACAGGGGACCTTCTACAATGAGCAGTTCTTC. As protein: CASSEQGTFYNEQFF.

The chain joins TRBV19 to TRBJ2-7; possible D gene TRBD2, 6 bases. The V end lost 7 bases, the J end lost 3 bases, and 16 bases lay between the germline ends. CDR1 is LNHDA, CDR2 SQIVND, per germline (reference sequence). The CDR3 consists of 14 residues. The DNA of the CDR3 is TGTGCCAGTAACCCTATGGGAGGACTCTACGAGCAGTACTTC. It is translated as CASNPMGGLYEQYF.

This clone has just one count. J is TRBJ2-2 and V is TRBV6-5, with TRBD1 matching over 8 bases. This CDR3 region has 15 residues. Germline V lookup: CDR1 MNHEY, CDR2 SVGAGI. The trim removed 7 bases at V and 1 base at J, leaving 5 bases unmatched. The CDR3 coding sequence is TGTGCCAGCATGATGGGGACAGGGAACACCGGGGAGCTGTTTTTT. Protein: CASMMGTGNTGELFF.

This chain uses TRBV7-9 with TRBJ2-5, with 7 nucleotides matching TRBD1. Germline-derived CDR1 and CDR2 are SEHNR and FQNEAQ (reference sequence). J gave up 1 base and V 5 bases, and 10 bases lay outside the gene matches. The CDR3 sequence is 16 residues long. In DNA form, the CDR3 reads TGTGCCAGCAGCCCGATTGGACAGGCCCTCCAAGAGACCCAGTACTTC. It encodes CASSPIGQALQETQYF.